This T cell receptor (beta chain) was sequenced for a study of PD-1 blockade in classical Hodgkin lymphoma. Study observations and caveats: Similar baseline diversity was found in complete responders and newly diagnosed patients.

Germline V lookup: CDR1 LNHNV, CDR2 YYDKDF (reference sequence). This CDR3 spans 16 amino acids. The V gene end was trimmed by 0 bases and the J gene end by 12 bases; junction bases not matched to a gene: 10. Each patient experienced a relapse that followed autologous stem cell transplantation, and brentuximab vedotin exposure varied. This clone showed up just a few times. The antigen remains undetermined. Only in-frame clones appear in the TCRdb table, and some are missing; sequencing was by immunoSEQ multiplex PCR. Here the sample spans about 97,000 clones, approximately 88% being singletons. This rearrangement joins TRBV15 to TRBJ2-1; 11 bases align to TRBD2. This TCR was recovered from a human donor with classical Hodgkin lymphoma. The input for sequencing was peripheral blood mononuclear cells (PBMCs), taken at baseline. The CDR3 region is CATSRDSPTSGSAQFF. As DNA, the CDR3 is TGTGCCACCAGCAGAGATTCCCCAACTAGCGGGAGTGCGCAGTTCTTC.